The rows below give T cell receptor beta chains drawn from one sample of a study of cytomegalovirus exposure and HLA in healthy donors. The method was immunoSEQ multiplex PCR; TCRdb's version includes in-frame clones alone and lacks a portion of them. The sample has more than 95,000 clones; around 60% are singletons. Sequences were obtained from PBMCs. These TCRs come from a man in his 60s in good health and CMV-seronegative. The CDR3 runs from the conserved cysteine through the conserved F or W. The D gene is left open where the match is weak. Size is omitted from some rows. Given values are once, few, many or a class for expanded clones.

TGTGCCTGGGGTCAGGGATCGGGAAACACCATATATTTT CAWGQGSGNTIYF NA NA TRBJ1-3 TRBV30
TGTGCCAGTAGTATCCTGACAGGGGCGGTTCCCGGGGAGCTGTTTTTT CASSILTGAVPGELFF NA TRBD1 TRBJ2-2 TRBV19
TGTGCCAGCAGTCCCCAGGACAGGGAGGGCTATGGCTACACCTTC CASSPQDREGYGYTF NA TRBD1 TRBJ1-2 TRBV27
TGTGCCAGCAGCCCCCGGACAGGGTCCTACGAGCAGTACTTC CASSPRTGSYEQYF NA TRBD1 TRBJ2-7 TRBV7-2
TGTGCCAGCAGCGTAGATGAGGGAACCAATCAGCCCCAGCATTTT CASSVDEGTNQPQHF NA NA TRBJ1-5 TRBV9
TGTGCCAGCAGTTTGAGGACAGGGGGCGATCGCGCCAAAAACATTCAGTACTTC CASSLRTGGDRAKNIQYF few TRBD1 TRBJ2-4 TRBV28
TGTGCCAGCAGCCGTCGGCGGGAGGGTCGAAATGAGCAGTTCTTC CASSRRREGRNEQFF NA TRBD2 TRBJ2-1 TRBV9
TGTGCCAGCAGCGTAGGGGACACTGAGTACACTGAAGCTTTCTTT CASSVGDTEYTEAFF NA NA TRBJ1-1 TRBV9
TGTGCCAGCTCACCACCGGGCCGAAACGGGGAGCTGTTTTTT CASSPPGRNGELFF NA NA TRBJ2-2 TRBV18
TGTGCCAGCAGTCTCCCGGGACAGGGTTTTTCACCCCTCCACTTT CASSLPGQGFSPLHF NA TRBD1 TRBJ1-6 TRBV28
TGTGCCATCAGCCTAAAGACAGGCATGAACACTGAAGCTTTCTTT CAISLKTGMNTEAFF few NA TRBJ1-1 TRBV10-3
TGTGCCAGCAGCGTGGGACAGGGGCGCGCTGAAGCTTTCTTT CASSVGQGRAEAFF NA TRBD1 TRBJ1-1 TRBV13
TGTGCCAGCAGCGTCGCGGGGGACTACGAGCAGTACTTC CASSVAGDYEQYF few TRBD2 TRBJ2-7 TRBV9
TGTGCCAGCAGTTCCCCGTTGGGCGACTACGAGCAGTACTTC CASSSPLGDYEQYF NA NA TRBJ2-7 TRBV6-5
TGCGCCAGCAGCCTTGGACAGGGAGGTGAAAAACTGTTTTTT CASSLGQGGEKLFF once TRBD1 TRBJ1-4 TRBV5-1
TGTGCCAATAGTATGTTGGGGGCTGGAAACACCATATACTTT CANSMLGAGNTIYF NA NA TRBJ1-3 TRBV19
TGTGCCAGCACTTTTACTAGCGGGTACACAGATACGCAGTATTTT CASTFTSGYTDTQYF NA TRBD2 TRBJ2-3 TRBV11-2
TGTGCCAGCAGCCATTTCCAGGGTTTCACCGGGGAGCTGTTTTTT CASSHFQGFTGELFF NA NA TRBJ2-2 TRBV14
TGTTCCAGCAGCTTAGTTACGGACACTGAAGCTTTCTTT CSSSLVTDTEAFF NA NA TRBJ1-1 TRBV7-9
TGTGCCTGGAGTCCGACCCTACTAGCGGGAGGGCTTAGTGGTTACAATGAGCAGTTCTTC CAWSPTLLAGGLSGYNEQFF NA TRBD2 TRBJ2-1 TRBV30
TGTGCAACACAGCTGGGCTCTGCGGGCGAGCAGTACTTC CATQLGSAGEQYF NA NA TRBJ2-7 TRBV11-3
TGTGCCAGCAGTGAGGGCCCCGGCACAGATACGCAGTATTTT CASSEGPGTDTQYF NA NA TRBJ2-3 TRBV28
TGTGCCAGCAGACGTAGCGGGGTGGGAGATACGCAGTATTTT CASRRSGVGDTQYF NA TRBD2 TRBJ2-3 TRBV6-1
TGTGCCAGCAGTACACAGGGGTGGAGCTATGGCTACACCTTC CASSTQGWSYGYTF NA TRBD1 TRBJ1-2 TRBV28
TGTGCCAGTAGATTTCAGGGGCTGAACACTGAAGCTTTCTTT CASRFQGLNTEAFF NA NA TRBJ1-1 TRBV28
TGTGCCAGCAGCCAAGAGGGGAGGACTAGCGGGGGGGAGACCCAGTACTTC CASSQEGRTSGGETQYF few TRBD2 TRBJ2-5 TRBV4-2
TGTGCCAGCGTTTTAGGGGGAAAAGCCAAAAACATTCAGTACTTC CASVLGGKAKNIQYF NA NA TRBJ2-4 TRBV5-5
TGCGCCAGCAGCCCACAGACAGATACGCAGTATTTT CASSPQTDTQYF many NA TRBJ2-3 TRBV5-1
TGTGCCAGCAGCTTAGATCAGGGGGACTACTATGGCTACACCTTC CASSLDQGDYYGYTF NA TRBD1 TRBJ1-2 TRBV7-8
TGTGCCAGCAGCCTATGGGGACGGACAGGAGGAGGCTACACCTTC CASSLWGRTGGGYTF NA TRBD1 TRBJ1-2 TRBV7-9
TGTGCCAGCGGGCCGACCAATGCCGGGGAGCTGTTTTTT CASGPTNAGELFF once NA TRBJ2-2 TRBV2
TGTGCCAGCAGCGGAACAGGGGCTGGCAATCAGCCCCAGCATTTT CASSGTGAGNQPQHF NA TRBD1 TRBJ1-5 TRBV5-5
TGTGCCACCAGCAGAGGGGACAGGGCAAACTATGGCTACACCTTC CATSRGDRANYGYTF NA TRBD1 TRBJ1-2 TRBV15
TGTGCCAGCAGTGGACAGTCCGGGAATTCACCCCTCCACTTT CASSGQSGNSPLHF NA NA TRBJ1-6 TRBV2
TGTGCCAGCAGCGTAGAAAGGCGGACTAGCCGTGGCGGGGAGCTGTTTTTT CASSVERRTSRGGELFF few TRBD2 TRBJ2-2 TRBV9
TGTGCCAGCAGCCAAAGCGGGGGGACCCTTTACGAGCAGTACTTC CASSQSGGTLYEQYF NA TRBD2 TRBJ2-7 TRBV4-2
TGTGCCAGCCGCATAGGACAGGGAAGTAGCGGCTACACCTTC CASRIGQGSSGYTF NA TRBD1 TRBJ1-2 TRBV28
TGTGCCAGCAGCGTAGACCCCCCCGGACTAGCCACAGATACGCAGTATTTT CASSVDPPGLATDTQYF few TRBD2 TRBJ2-3 TRBV9
TGCGCCAGCAGCCAGGACAGGGGGCCTTACCAAGAGACCCAGTACTTC CASSQDRGPYQETQYF few TRBD1 TRBJ2-5 TRBV4-1
TGTGCCAGTAGTCTGGGGGGACAGGGCGGACAGCCCCAGCATTTT CASSLGGQGGQPQHF NA TRBD1 TRBJ1-5 TRBV19
TGTGCCAGCAGCCAATGGGATAAGACTAGCGGGGGGGCAAGCACAGATACGCAGTATTTT CASSQWDKTSGGASTDTQYF NA TRBD2 TRBJ2-3 TRBV2
TGCGCCAGCAGCTTGGAGGGACAATTCTACGAGCAGTACTTC CASSLEGQFYEQYF once NA TRBJ2-7 TRBV5-1
TGTGCTAGTGGTTTGGGGACAGGGACCCACAATGAGCAGTTCTTC CASGLGTGTHNEQFF NA TRBD1 TRBJ2-1 TRBV12-5
TGTGCCAGTAGTATAATGGACAGTCCTAATGAAAAACTGTTTTTT CASSIMDSPNEKLFF NA NA TRBJ1-4 TRBV19
TGTGCCAGCAGCTCATGGGCCGGGGGGGAGACCCAGTACTTC CASSSWAGGETQYF NA TRBD2 TRBJ2-5 TRBV7-2
TGTGCCAGTAGTGGGGGACAGGTCGCCGGGGAGCTGTTTTTT CASSGGQVAGELFF NA TRBD1 TRBJ2-2 TRBV19
TGTGCCAGCAGCCGGACAGACTCCCCCTACGAGCAGTACTTC CASSRTDSPYEQYF NA NA TRBJ2-7 TRBV7-9
TGCAGCGTTTCAAGCAAATCACCCCTCCACTTT CSVSSKSPLHF few NA TRBJ1-6 TRBV29-1
TGTGCCAGCAGCTCCAGGACAGGAAAGAACACTGAAGCTTTCTTT CASSSRTGKNTEAFF NA TRBD1 TRBJ1-1 TRBV11-3
TGCGCCAGCTCTAGCAGCCCGGGACAGGCCCACTACGAGCAGTACTTC CASSSSPGQAHYEQYF NA TRBD1 TRBJ2-7 TRBV5-1
TGTGCCAGCAGCAATTACCAGGGTGAGACAGATACGCAGTATTTT CASSNYQGETDTQYF few NA TRBJ2-3 TRBV21-1
TGCGCCAGCAGCTTGGAGGGATTTGCTGCGGGAGGGCCGGGAAGGTACAATGAGCAGTTCTTC CASSLEGFAAGGPGRYNEQFF NA TRBD2 TRBJ2-1 TRBV5-1
TGTGCCAGCTCAGATCAGGGGTCCCGAGAGACCCAGTACTTC CASSDQGSRETQYF NA NA TRBJ2-5 TRBV18
TGTGCCAGCTCTTCCATCGGACAGGGGGTCGACGAGCAGTACTTC CASSSIGQGVDEQYF NA TRBD1 TRBJ2-7 TRBV2
TGTGCCAGTAGTATAAGCCTTTACACTGAAGCTTTCTTT CASSISLYTEAFF NA NA TRBJ1-1 TRBV19
TGTGCCAGCCTAAGCTTCTTGGGACAGGGATACACTGAAGCTTTCTTT CASLSFLGQGYTEAFF NA TRBD1 TRBJ1-1 TRBV19
TGTGCCAGCACGGGACTAGCGGGAGGGCCCCGGACCGGGGAGCTGTTTTTT CASTGLAGGPRTGELFF NA TRBD2 TRBJ2-2 TRBV7-3
TGCAGCGTTGAAGGAAGCGGGGGCCTTCGGTTCTTC CSVEGSGGLRFF few TRBD2 TRBJ2-1 TRBV29-1